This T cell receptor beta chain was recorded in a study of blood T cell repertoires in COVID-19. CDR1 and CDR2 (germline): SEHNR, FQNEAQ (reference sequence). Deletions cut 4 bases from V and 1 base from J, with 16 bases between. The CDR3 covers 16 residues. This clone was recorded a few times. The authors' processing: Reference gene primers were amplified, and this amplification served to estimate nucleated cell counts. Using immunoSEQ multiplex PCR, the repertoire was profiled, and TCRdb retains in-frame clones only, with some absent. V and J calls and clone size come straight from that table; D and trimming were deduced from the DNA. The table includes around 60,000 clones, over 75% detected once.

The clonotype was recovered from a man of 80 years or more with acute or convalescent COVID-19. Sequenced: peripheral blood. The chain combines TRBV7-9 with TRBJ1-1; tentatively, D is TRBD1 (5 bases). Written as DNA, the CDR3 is TGTGCCAGCAGCTACGTACCGGGACTGACGAACACTGAAGCTTTCTTT. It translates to CASSYVPGLTNTEAFF. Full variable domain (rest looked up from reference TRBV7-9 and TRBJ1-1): DTGVSQNPRHKITKRGQNVTFRCDPISEHNRLYWYRQTLGQGPEFLTYFQNEAQLEKSRLLSDRFSAERPKGSFSTLEIQRTEQGDSAMYLCASSYVPGLTNTEAFFGQGTRLTVV.